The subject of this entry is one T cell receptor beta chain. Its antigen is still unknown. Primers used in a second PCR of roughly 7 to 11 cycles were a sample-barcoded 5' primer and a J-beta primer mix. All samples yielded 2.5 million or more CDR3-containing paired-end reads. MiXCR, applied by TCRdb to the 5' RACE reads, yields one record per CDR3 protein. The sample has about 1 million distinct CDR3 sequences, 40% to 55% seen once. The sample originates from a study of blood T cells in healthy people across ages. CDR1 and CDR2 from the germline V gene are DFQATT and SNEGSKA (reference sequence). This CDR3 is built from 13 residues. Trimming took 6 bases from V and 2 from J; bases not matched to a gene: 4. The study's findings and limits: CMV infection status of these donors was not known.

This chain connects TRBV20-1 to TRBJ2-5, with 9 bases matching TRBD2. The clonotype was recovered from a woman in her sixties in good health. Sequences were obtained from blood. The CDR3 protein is CSAPSGAQETQYF. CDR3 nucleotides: TGCAGTGCACCTAGCGGGGCTCAAGAGACCCAGTACTTC.